This is a list of T cell receptor beta chains from one sample in a study of OX40 agonist ivuxolimab in advanced cancers. Sequencing was performed with immunoSEQ multiplex PCR; in TCRdb, only in-frame clones are kept and a portion is missing. The repertoire holds tens of thousands of clones, with more than 70% as singletons. The specimen comprised CD4+ or CD8+ T cells sorted from blood, sampled in a trial of the OX40 agonist ivuxolimab. All receptors derive from an adult with an advanced solid tumor such as melanoma, head and neck, liver or kidney cancer. CDR3s include the opening cysteine and the closing phenylalanine or tryptophan.

j_gene: TRBJ2-5
v_gene: TRBV7-3
CDR3aa: CASSRTSGLAGETQYF

j_gene: TRBJ1-2
v_gene: TRBV21-1
CDR3aa: CASTQRGGRGDGYTF

j_gene: TRBJ1-1
v_gene: TRBV27
CDR3aa: CASSLNRNTEAFF

j_gene: TRBJ2-2
v_gene: TRBV11-2
CDR3aa: CASSSPGKRTGELFF

j_gene: TRBJ1-1
v_gene: TRBV7-3
CDR3aa: CASSLLGAGTEAFF

j_gene: TRBJ2-1
v_gene: TRBV6-5
CDR3aa: CASGTSYNEQFF

j_gene: TRBJ1-5
v_gene: TRBV4-3
CDR3aa: CASSQVVGAVGQPQHF

j_gene: TRBJ1-2
v_gene: TRBV4-1
CDR3aa: CASSQDSYYGYTF

j_gene: TRBJ2-1
v_gene: TRBV7-3
CDR3aa: CASSLYGRGGYNEQFF

j_gene: TRBJ2-7
v_gene: TRBV6-5
CDR3aa: CASRAHSTGDEQYF

j_gene: TRBJ2-6
v_gene: TRBV28
CDR3aa: CASMSRYGANVLTF

j_gene: TRBJ1-1
v_gene: TRBV6-6
CDR3aa: CASSSSDRNTEAFF

j_gene: TRBJ2-7
v_gene: TRBV7-8
CDR3aa: CASGLKRGGSVVEGSYEQYF

j_gene: TRBJ2-1
v_gene: TRBV7-2
CDR3aa: CASNRGVSEQFF

j_gene: TRBJ1-1
v_gene: TRBV6-1
CDR3aa: CASSERTVNTEAFF

j_gene: TRBJ2-2
v_gene: TRBV10-3
CDR3aa: CAISQARLVRGNTGELFF

j_gene: TRBJ2-3
v_gene: TRBV5-5
CDR3aa: CASSLAPDTYTQYF

j_gene: TRBJ1-1
v_gene: TRBV7-3
CDR3aa: CASRPPGGRQREAFF

j_gene: TRBJ1-5
v_gene: TRBV28
CDR3aa: CASSLTGYGNQPQHF

j_gene: TRBJ2-3
v_gene: TRBV6-1
CDR3aa: CASSDGRGDRADTQYF

j_gene: TRBJ2-7
v_gene: TRBV28
CDR3aa: CASRGTSGLSSYEQYF

j_gene: TRBJ1-2
v_gene: TRBV29-1
CDR3aa: CSVERSYGYTF

j_gene: TRBJ1-4
v_gene: TRBV18
CDR3aa: CASSPQGEKLFF

j_gene: TRBJ2-5
v_gene: TRBV12-5
CDR3aa: CASGLEQGAGETQYF

j_gene: TRBJ2-7
v_gene: TRBV7-8
CDR3aa: CASSLGTGEREQYF

j_gene: TRBJ2-5
v_gene: TRBV18
CDR3aa: CASSLVREVGQETQYF

j_gene: TRBJ2-7
v_gene: TRBV7-2
CDR3aa: CASSFYRVHEQYF

j_gene: TRBJ2-5
v_gene: TRBV19
CDR3aa: CASSLTGGSQYF

j_gene: TRBJ2-5
v_gene: TRBV5-1
CDR3aa: CASSRTSGGAGETQYF

j_gene: TRBJ2-1
v_gene: TRBV15
CDR3aa: CATSRDMGRHEQFF

j_gene: TRBJ2-5
v_gene: TRBV7-2
CDR3aa: CASSPWATTQETQYF